This T cell receptor beta chain was sequenced during a study of cytomegalovirus exposure and HLA in healthy donors. Study information: Earlier, about 180 million T cells were analyzed, and 117 million unique TCR beta sequences were found among them.

Unrecorded immune exposure was likely among donors, who were nominally healthy when sampled. Primers: 60 Vbeta forward and 13 Jbeta reverse. TCRdb's copy holds only in-frame clones and misses some; the assay was immunoSEQ multiplex PCR. The data hold roughly 170,000 clones, with about 82% observed a single time. V trimming: 1 base; J trimming: 6 bases; junction bases outside the gene matches: 12. Germline V gene data show CDR1 as SGHRS and CDR2 as YFSETQ. The CDR3 length is 17 residues. The chain has TRBV5-1 and TRBJ2-3; 9 nucleotides align to TRBD2. Sequenced: PBMCs. This TCR came from a woman aged 18-30 years in good health and CMV-seronegative. CDR3 protein: CASSLTPVRGGTDTQYF. DNA for the CDR3: TGCGCCAGCAGCTTGACCCCCGTGCGGGGGGGGACGGATACGCAGTATTTT.